This T cell receptor beta chain was sequenced for a study of OX40 agonist ivuxolimab in advanced cancers. This CDR3 has 14 amino acids. CDR1 and CDR2 from the germline V gene are SGHDT and YYEEEE. Trimming shortened V by 0 bases and J by 6 bases, and 12 bases separated the two germline ends. Only in-frame clones appear in the TCRdb table, and some are missing; sequencing was by immunoSEQ multiplex PCR. The table shows fewer than 85,000 clones, with around 80% occurring only once. This sequence joins TRBV5-6 and TRBJ1-2, with no clear D. The receptor comes from an adult with an advanced solid tumor such as melanoma, head and neck, liver or kidney cancer. Here the sequenced sample was CD4+ or CD8+ T cells sorted from blood, taken in a trial of the OX40 agonist ivuxolimab. The CDR3 region has the DNA TGTGCCAGCAGCTTGGGACCGGGTTTAGATGGCTACACCTTC. It encodes CASSLGPGLDGYTF.